This T cell receptor beta chain was captured in a study of post-analysis software for immune sequencing data. Study summary: Courses of disease covered relapsing-remitting, secondary progressive and progressive-relapsing multiple sclerosis.

The study, taken as a whole, reports: TRBV5-6, TRBV5-1 and TRBV20-1 belonged to a set of a handful of TRBV segments that were more frequent in patients than controls.

TCR beta cDNA libraries included unique molecular identifiers. MiXCR, run by TCRdb on the PCR reads, gives a single entry per CDR3 protein. Counted here are around 400,000 distinct CDR3 sequences, about 39% occurring once; the ten biggest clones make up around 8%. Trimming removed 0 bases from V and 6 bases from J; junction bases left unmatched: 3. CDR3 length equals 14 residues. Per the germline V gene, CDR1 is LGHDT and CDR2 is YNNKEL (reference sequence). Of note for this clonotype: The target antigen is unknown.

Specimen: blood. The receptor's source is a girl under 10 years old with multiple sclerosis. This chain connects TRBV3-1 to TRBJ2-7; the match to TRBD1 covers 9 bases. The CDR3 nucleotides read TGTGCCAGCAGCCAAGATTGGACAGGGGCCGAGCAGTACTTC. It yields the protein CASSQDWTGAEQYF.